Sequencing of this TCR beta chain was carried out in a study of CD8+ T cells in alopecia areata. Treatment: oral pan-JAK inhibitor, 5-10 mg twice daily. Sequencing relied on a cDNA template that was reverse transcribed from extracted RNA. Clones were sequenced by immunoSEQ multiplex PCR, and TCRdb holds only the in-frame ones, with some missing. The sample lists about 210,000 clones, 50% to 75% occurring once. The CDR3 loop spans 12 amino acids. The germline CDR1 and CDR2 sequences are SQVTM and ANQGSEA. V was trimmed by 3 bases and J by 8 bases, leaving 13 bases between them. This clone was seen a handful of times.

This clonotype originated in a human donor with alopecia areata. The rearrangement joins TRBV29-1 to TRBJ1-2; maybe TRBD1 (5 bases). Sequenced here: CD4+ T cells sorted from blood, sampled at week 4, from a patient treated with tofacitinib. The CDR3, as DNA: TGCAGCGTTGATAAGACTGGGGGGGGCTACACCTTC. The encoded protein is CSVDKTGGGYTF.